This TCR beta chain was recorded in a study of CD8+CD57+ T cells in acquired aplastic anemia. General study findings and limits: Patients and controls shared 25 to 35 CD8+ CDR3 sequences, highly expressed in patients.

This CDR3 has 13 residues. In germline, CDR1 is SGHTA, CDR2 FQGTGA. Profiling of TCR beta VDJ combinations and CDR3 sequences used genomic DNA as template. Each CDR3 protein is one row after TCRdb ran MiXCR on the reads. The profile shows 250,000 or so distinct CDR3 sequences, about 44% of them singletons. An expansion of CD8+CD57+ cells by flow cytometry had been shown in patients chosen for sequencing. A remark on this clonotype: Antigen unknown. A much larger clone is a single base away; this may be a read error.

Sample: sorted CD4+, CD8+, or CD8+CD57+ T cells (not recorded which) from PBMCs. The chain recombines TRBV7-3 with TRBJ2-3; 7 nucleotides line up with TRBD2. The receptor was derived from a human donor with aplastic anemia. The CDR3 loop reads CVSSPAGLDTQYF. The DNA of the CDR3 is TGTGTCAGCAGTCCAGCGGGATTAGATACGCAGTATTTT.